These T cell receptor beta chains were read from a single sample in a study of monozygotic twins with inflammatory bowel disease. After re-calling the 5' RACE reads, TCRdb lists one entry per CDR3 protein, DNA absent. Here the sample table reports hundreds of thousands of distinct CDR3 sequences. Sequences were obtained from blood. All receptors come from a human donor with ulcerative colitis or Crohn's disease, or a healthy co-twin of an affected twin (not recorded which). Both conserved end residues are part of each CDR3. Each record gives: CDR3 length, V gene, J gene, CDR3 protein.

13	TRBV5-1	TRBJ1-2	CASSLGPNYGYTF
16	TRBV7-9	TRBJ1-1	CASSLEKGGTNTEAFF
15	TRBV3-1	TRBJ2-7	CASSQLGGTRIKQYF
14	TRBV7-9	TRBJ2-2	CASSADGFTGELFF
15	TRBV7-2	TRBJ2-7	CASSGGWDVSYEQYF
14	TRBV29-1	TRBJ2-1	CSVEGWVGYNEQFF
17	TRBV4-1	TRBJ2-2	CASSQELVLSNTGELFF
16	TRBV12-3/TRBV12-4	TRBJ1-2	CASSSPNGLANYGYTF
16	TRBV4-3	TRBJ1-3	CASSQESTGSGNTIYF
15	TRBV6-5	TRBJ2-2	CASSYSGGGTGELFF
15	TRBV5-1	TRBJ1-5	CASSLEGAWNQPQHF
15	TRBV5-1	TRBJ1-3	CASSLTGSSGNTIYF
14	TRBV27	TRBJ1-1	CASSLIRGGTEAFF
14	TRBV9	TRBJ2-3	CASSVAIDTDTQYF
16	TRBV12-3/TRBV12-4	TRBJ1-4	CASSLTTTGPREKLFF
15	TRBV7-2	TRBJ2-3	CASSRQGTETDTQYF
16	TRBV27	TRBJ2-7	CASSPIRVAGTYEQYF
15	TRBV7-2	TRBJ2-5	CASSLVTRSGETQYF
15	TRBV12-3/TRBV12-4	TRBJ1-3	CASSLRVSAGNTIYF
14	TRBV6-5	TRBJ1-4	CASSYSGSDEKLFF
13	TRBV28	TRBJ2-7	CASSWGGAGEQYF
16	TRBV4-3	TRBJ2-3	CASSQTFSGYTDTQYF
16	TRBV7-8	TRBJ2-7	CASSHSRSTGSDEQYF
14	TRBV5-1	TRBJ2-5	CASSASSGVQTQYF
14	TRBV10-3	TRBJ2-7	CAISESPDTYEQYF
14	TRBV10-3	TRBJ2-3	CAVRNSGSTDTQYF
15	TRBV27	TRBJ2-2	CASSLRDIPTGELFF